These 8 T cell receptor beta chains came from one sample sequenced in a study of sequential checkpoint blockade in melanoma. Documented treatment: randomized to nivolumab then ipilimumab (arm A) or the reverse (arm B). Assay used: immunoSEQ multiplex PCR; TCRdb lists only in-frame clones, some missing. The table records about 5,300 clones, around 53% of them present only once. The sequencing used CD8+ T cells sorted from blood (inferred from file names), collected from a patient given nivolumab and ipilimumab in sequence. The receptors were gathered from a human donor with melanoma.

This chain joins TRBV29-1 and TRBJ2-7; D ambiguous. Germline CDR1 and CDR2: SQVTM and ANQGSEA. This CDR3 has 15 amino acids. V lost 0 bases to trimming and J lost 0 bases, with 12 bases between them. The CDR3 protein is CSVEERSRNSYEQYF. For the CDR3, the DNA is TGCAGCGTTGAAGAAAGGAGCCGGAACTCCTACGAGCAGTACTTC.

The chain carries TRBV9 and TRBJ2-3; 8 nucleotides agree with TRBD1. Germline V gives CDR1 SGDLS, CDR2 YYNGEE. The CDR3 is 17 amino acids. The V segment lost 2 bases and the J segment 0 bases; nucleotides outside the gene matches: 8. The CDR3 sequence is CASSVPTQGASTDTQYF. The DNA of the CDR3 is TGTGCCAGCAGCGTCCCGACCCAGGGGGCTAGCACAGATACGCAGTATTTT. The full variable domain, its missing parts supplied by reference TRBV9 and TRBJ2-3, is DSGVTQTPKHLITATGQRVTLRCSPRSGDLSVYWYQQSLDQGLQFLIQYYNGEERAKGNILERFSAQQFPDLHSELNLSSLELGDSALYFCASSVPTQGASTDTQYFGPGTRLTVL.

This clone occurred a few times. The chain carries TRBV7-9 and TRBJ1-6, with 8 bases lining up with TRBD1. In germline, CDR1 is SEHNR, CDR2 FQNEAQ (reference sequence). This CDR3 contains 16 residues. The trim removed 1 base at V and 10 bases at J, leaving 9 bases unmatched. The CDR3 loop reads CASSLGPTGVDSPLHF. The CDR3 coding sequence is TGTGCCAGCAGCTTAGGACCGACAGGGGTGGACTCACCCCTCCACTTT.

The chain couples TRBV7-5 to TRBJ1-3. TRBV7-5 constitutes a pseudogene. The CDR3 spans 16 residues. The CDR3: CVRSLGRQSSGNTIYF. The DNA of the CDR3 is TGTGTCAGAAGCTTAGGGAGGCAGAGCTCTGGAAACACCATATATTTT.

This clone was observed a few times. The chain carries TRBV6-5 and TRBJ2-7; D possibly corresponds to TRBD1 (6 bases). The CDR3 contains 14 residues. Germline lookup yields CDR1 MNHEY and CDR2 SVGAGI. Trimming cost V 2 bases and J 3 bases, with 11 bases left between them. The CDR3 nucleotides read TGTGCCAGCAGTTACCTCACAGGGAGCTACGAGCAGTACTTC. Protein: CASSYLTGSYEQYF.

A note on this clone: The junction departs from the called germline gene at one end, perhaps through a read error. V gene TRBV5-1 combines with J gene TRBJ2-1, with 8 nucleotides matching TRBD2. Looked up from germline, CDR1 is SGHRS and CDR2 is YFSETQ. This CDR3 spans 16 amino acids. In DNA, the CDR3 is TGCGCCAGCAGCTTGCGTGCTAGCGGGCGATACAATGAGCAGCTCTTC. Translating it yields CASSLRASGRYNEQLF.

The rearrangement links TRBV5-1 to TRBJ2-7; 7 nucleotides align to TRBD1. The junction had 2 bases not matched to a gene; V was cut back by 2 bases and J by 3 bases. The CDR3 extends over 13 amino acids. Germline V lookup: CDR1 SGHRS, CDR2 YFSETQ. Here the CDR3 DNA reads TGCGCCAGCAGCTTAAACAGGGGCTACGAGCAGTACTTC. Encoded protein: CASSLNRGYEQYF. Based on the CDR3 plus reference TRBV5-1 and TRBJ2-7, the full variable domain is KAGVTQTPRYLIKTRGQQVTLSCSPISGHRSVSWYQQTPGQGLQFLFEYFSETQRNKGNFPGRFSGRQFSNSRSEMNVSTLELGDSALYLCASSLNRGYEQYFGPGTRLTVT.

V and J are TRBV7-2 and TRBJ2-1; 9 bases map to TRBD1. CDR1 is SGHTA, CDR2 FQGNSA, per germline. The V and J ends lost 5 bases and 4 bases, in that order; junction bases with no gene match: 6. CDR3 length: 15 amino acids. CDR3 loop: CASSRAGQGYNEQFF. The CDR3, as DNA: TGTGCCAGCAGCCGAGCGGGACAGGGATACAATGAGCAGTTCTTC.